Below are 11 T cell receptor beta chains sequenced from a single sample in a study of OX40 agonist ivuxolimab in advanced cancers. The method was the immunoSEQ multiplex PCR assay. This immuneACCESS table, as held by TCRdb, lists in-frame sequences with V and J called but not all clones. Of the missing ones, under half trace to an unresolved V gene in checked studies; the others have no known cause. The sample data list about 73,000 clones, and about 86% of these were observed just once. The ten largest clones take up less than 3% of the sample. Material: CD4+ or CD8+ T cells sorted from blood, obtained in a trial of the OX40 agonist ivuxolimab. Every receptor here comes from an adult with an advanced solid tumor such as melanoma, head and neck, liver or kidney cancer.

CDR3: CASSPFANPGELFF. The CDR3 coding sequence is TGTGCCAGCAGTCCCTTCGCCAACCCCGGGGAGCTGTTTTTT. The V call is TRBV7-8, the J call TRBJ2-2, with D hard to call. The CDR3 runs 14 residues. Germline-derived CDR1 and CDR2 are SGHVS and FQNEAQ. Trimming stripped 6 bases from V and 6 bases from J, with 14 bases between. Based on the CDR3 plus reference TRBV7-8 and TRBJ2-2, the full variable domain is GAGVSQSPRYKVAKRGQDVALRCDPISGHVSLFWYQQALGQGPEFLTYFQNEAQLDKSGLPSDRFFAERPEGSVSTLKIQRTQQEDSAVYLCASSPFANPGELFFGEGSRLTVL.

This rearrangement joins TRBV9 to TRBJ1-2; 9 bases align to TRBD1. Germline CDR1 reads SGDLS; CDR2 reads YYNGEE. This CDR3 contains 15 residues. V lost 0 bases, J lost 6 bases, and 6 bases stayed unmatched. The CDR3 coding sequence is TGTGCCAGCAGCGTAGCCCCGGGACAGGGAGATGGCTACACCTTC. Translation gives CASSVAPGQGDGYTF.

The CDR3 DNA is TGTGCCAGCAGCAAAAACCAGGGGCGCAATCAGCCCCAGCATTTT. Translated: CASSKNQGRNQPQHF. The J gene is TRBJ1-5, the V gene TRBV9; D possibly corresponds to TRBD1 (6 bases). The CDR3 runs 15 residues. The V end lost 4 bases, the J end lost 2 bases, and 13 bases lay between the germline ends. Per the germline V gene, CDR1 is SGDLS and CDR2 is YYNGEE.

The V call is TRBV4-3, the J call TRBJ2-7; 7 bases are a match to TRBD2. This CDR3 comprises 15 residues. Trimming removed 0 bases from V and 2 bases from J; junction bases left unmatched: 4. Germline V gene data show CDR1 as LGHNA and CDR2 as YSLEER. In nucleotides, the CDR3 is TGCGCCAGCAGCCAAGATGGAGGGAGGGCCTACGAGCAGTACTTC. This sequence encodes CASSQDGGRAYEQYF.

The chain employs TRBV5-4 and TRBJ2-2; possibly TRBD1 for D (6 bases). The CDR3 is made up of 16 amino acids. The V end was cut by 4 bases, the J end by 0 bases, with 13 bases between. Germline CDR1 is SGHNT and CDR2 is YYREEE (reference sequence). CDR3 in amino acids: CASSPETGANTGELFF. CDR3 sequence (DNA): TGTGCCAGCAGCCCCGAGACAGGTGCGAACACCGGGGAGCTGTTTTTT. The whole variable domain, remainder taken from reference TRBV5-4 and TRBJ2-2, is ETGVTQSPTHLIKTRGQQVTLRCSSQSGHNTVSWYQQALGQGPQFIFQYYREEENGRGNFPPRFSGLQFPNYSSELNVNALELDDSALYLCASSPETGANTGELFFGEGSRLTVL.

This sequence joins TRBV6-4 and TRBJ1-6; TRBD1 matches at 7 bases. This CDR3 comprises 14 residues. V was clipped by 6 bases and J by 7 bases; unmatched bases: 6. Germline CDR1 reads MRHNA; CDR2 reads SNTAGT. CDR3 in amino acids: CASRAQGGNSPLHF. CDR3 nucleotide sequence: TGTGCCAGCAGGGCTCAGGGGGGAAATTCACCCCTCCACTTT.

The table lists this clone with a count of one. V and J are TRBV6-1 and TRBJ2-3, with unresolved D. Germline V lookup: CDR1 MNHNS, CDR2 SASEGT. CDR3 length: 14 amino acids. Trimming cost V 2 bases and J 3 bases, with 9 bases left between them. CDR3 residues: CASSEQAGTDTQYF. The CDR3 nucleotides read TGTGCCAGCAGTGAACAGGCTGGGACAGATACGCAGTATTTT.

The chain has TRBV6-5 and TRBJ2-2; D may correspond to TRBD1 or TRBD2 (6 bases each). With 5 bases removed from V and 5 bases from J, the gap between germline ends came to 15 bases. This CDR3 is 15 amino acids long. Germline V gene data show CDR1 as MNHEY and CDR2 as SVGAGI. CDR3 sequence (DNA): TGTGCCAGCAGTGGACAGACCCGGGGGACCGGGGAGCTGTTTTTT. This gives the protein CASSGQTRGTGELFF.

The V and J genes are TRBV5-1 and TRBJ1-1, with D tentatively TRBD1 (5 bases). Trimming removed 0 bases from V and 4 bases from J, with 13 bases in between. CDR1 and CDR2 from the germline V gene are SGHRS and YFSETQ. The CDR3 extends over 15 amino acids. DNA of the CDR3: TGCGCCAGCAGCTTGGCAACGGGGGGGAGCACTGAAGCTTTCTTT. Its translation is CASSLATGGSTEAFF. The full variable domain, in which reference TRBV5-1 and TRBJ1-1 provide the parts outside the CDR3, is KAGVTQTPRYLIKTRGQQVTLSCSPISGHRSVSWYQQTPGQGLQFLFEYFSETQRNKGNFPGRFSGRQFSNSRSEMNVSTLELGDSALYLCASSLATGGSTEAFFGQGTRLTVV.

This clone was found once. The rearrangement links TRBV10-3 to TRBJ1-5, with TRBD1 matching over 7 bases. This CDR3 contains 15 residues. Germline assignment: CDR1 ENHRY and CDR2 SYGVKD. With 6 bases clipped from V and 0 bases from J, the junction kept 5 bases outside the gene matches. The CDR3 reads CAISGQANSNQPQHF. For the CDR3, the DNA is TGTGCCATCAGCGGACAGGCAAATAGCAATCAGCCCCAGCATTTT.

V is TRBV10-3 and J is TRBJ2-7, with 9 bases lining up with TRBD1. CDR1 and CDR2 from the germline V gene are ENHRY and SYGVKD. This CDR3 has 14 residues. V dropped 5 bases and J dropped 4; count of bases not matched to a gene: 6. The CDR3 bases are TGTGCCATCAGTTTCAAGGGACAGGGTTACGAGCAGTACTTC. Translation: CAISFKGQGYEQYF.